These T cell receptor beta chains were read from a single sample in a study of Ad26.COV2.S vaccination and SARS-CoV-2 variants. Sequencing used immunoSEQ multiplex PCR; TCRdb keeps in-frame clones, though not all of them. The sample yields 380,000 or so clones, 88% seen once. This specimen consisted of peripheral blood, obtained in a trial of Ad26.COV2.S vaccine versus placebo. The receptors stem from a person between 18 and 65 years old who received the Ad26.COV2.S COVID-19 vaccine or a placebo. Each CDR3 is given with its conserved first and last residue. The D gene is left open where the match is weak. Size values are once, few and many counts, or a class for expanded clones, and some rows have none.

TRBJ1-5 TRBV28 NA NA TGTGCCAGCAGTTTACCTAGGAGGGATCTAGGGAATCAGCCCCAGCATTTT CASSLPRRDLGNQPQHF
TRBJ1-1 TRBV12-3/TRBV12-4 NA NA TGTGCCAGCAGTATACTAGGACAGGAAGCTTTCTTT CASSILGQEAFF
TRBJ1-1 TRBV3-1/TRBV3-2 TRBD1 NA TGTGCCAGCAACAGGGGTGGGACTGAAGCTTTCTTT CASNRGGTEAFF
TRBJ2-7 TRBV3-1/TRBV3-2 TRBD2 NA TGTGCCAGCAGCCAAGATTGGCTAGCGGACTACGAGCAGTACTTC CASSQDWLADYEQYF
TRBJ2-7 TRBV5-1 NA NA TGCGCCAGCAGTCGGCAGGACAGCTACGAGCAGTACTTC CASSRQDSYEQYF
TRBJ2-6 TRBV7-6 NA few TGTGCCAGCAGCTCCTGGAGGTCTGGGGCCAACGTCCTGACTTTC CASSSWRSGANVLTF
TRBJ2-3 TRBV5-1 TRBD2 NA TGCGCCAGCACCGGTAGCGGGAGGAACACAGATACGCAGTATTTT CASTGSGRNTDTQYF
TRBJ2-7 TRBV28 TRBD2 NA TGTGCCAGCAGTTCAACTCGACTAGCGGCAAGCTACGAGCAGTACTTC CASSSTRLAASYEQYF
TRBJ1-3 TRBV7-9 NA NA TGTGCCAGCAGATTAAATATGGGAGGGACGGACTCTGGAAACACCATATATTTT CASRLNMGGTDSGNTIYF
TRBJ2-1 TRBV7-9 TRBD2 NA TGTGCCAGCAGCCATAGGAGAGCGGGAGTGGTCTACAATGAGCAGTTCTTC CASSHRRAGVVYNEQFF
TRBJ2-3 TRBV4-1 TRBD2 NA TGCGCCAGCACCCGGACTAGCGGTGACCTAGATACGCAGTATTTT CASTRTSGDLDTQYF
TRBJ2-3 TRBV9 TRBD1 NA TGTGCCAGCAGCGTAGGTCTAGGGACAGACCTTATTACCCGCACAGATACGCAGTATTTT CASSVGLGTDLITRTDTQYF
TRBJ1-4 TRBV30 NA NA TGTGCCTGGAGTGTACCTGGGAGTGAAAAACTGTTTTTT CAWSVPGSEKLFF
TRBJ1-1 TRBV30 NA NA TGTGCCTTCGGCCGGGCGAACACTGAAGCTTTCTTT CAFGRANTEAFF
TRBJ2-7 TRBV6-5 TRBD2 once TGTGCCAGCAGTTACGCTAGCGGGAGGGTGGGGGAGCAGTACTTC CASSYASGRVGEQYF
TRBJ2-2 TRBV7-6 TRBD1 NA TGTGCCAGCAGCCCCGACAGGGTGAACACCGGGGAGCTGTTTTTT CASSPDRVNTGELFF
TRBJ2-1 TRBV4-3 NA few TGCGCCAGCAGCCAAGAGGAGGGGGGCCCCAATGAGCAGTTCTTC CASSQEEGGPNEQFF
TRBJ2-3 TRBV4-3 NA NA TGCGCCAGCAGCCAAAGTCTCAGGGGGGCTCGTGGTACGCAGTATTTT CASSQSLRGARGTQYF
TRBJ2-3 TRBV11-3 TRBD2 once TGTGCCAGCAGCTTCTCGGGGGGAGTAGATACGCAGTATTTT CASSFSGGVDTQYF
TRBJ2-2 TRBV19 NA NA TGTGCCAGCAAGCACTCGGCAGGGCGGCCGAACACCGGGGAGCTGTTTTTT CASKHSAGRPNTGELFF
TRBJ2-5 TRBV9 NA NA TGTGCCAGCAGCTTGGAAGCGGTAATCGGACTAGAGACCCAGTACTTC CASSLEAVIGLETQYF
TRBJ1-5 TRBV10-3 NA NA TGTGCCACCACTCCAGGCGGGGGCAATCAGCCCCAGCATTTT CATTPGGGNQPQHF
TRBJ1-2 TRBV7-2 TRBD1 NA TGTGCCAGCAGCTCGGCCGGGACAGGAAGCTATGGCTACACCTTC CASSSAGTGSYGYTF
TRBJ1-1 TRBV9 NA few TGTGCCAGCAGCGTAGAACAGGGAGGAGCTTTCTTT CASSVEQGGAFF
TRBJ2-2 TRBV4-3 NA NA TGCGCCAGCAGCCAACCCCGTACTACCGGGGAGCTGTTTTTT CASSQPRTTGELFF
TRBJ2-7 TRBV5-6 NA once TGTGCCAGCAGCCGGCCTCGAACAGGGATCCACGAGCAGTACTTC CASSRPRTGIHEQYF
TRBJ1-2 TRBV2 NA NA TGTGCCAGCAGTGATAGGCAGGATTATGGCTACACCTTC CASSDRQDYGYTF
TRBJ1-5 TRBV10-3 TRBD1 NA TGTGCCACTCAGGCGGGACAGGGGGACAATCAGCCCCAGCATTTT CATQAGQGDNQPQHF
TRBJ2-2 TRBV7-8 NA NA TGTGCCAGCAGCTCCTCGCGACCCCAAGGGGAGCTGTTTTTT CASSSSRPQGELFF
TRBJ1-1 TRBV19 NA NA TGTGCCAGTAGTATAACAGGAGGCATCACTGAAGCTTTCTTT CASSITGGITEAFF
TRBJ2-7 TRBV7-9 NA NA TGTGCCAGCAGCTCCAGGGCCCCCTCGAACGAGCAGTACTTC CASSSRAPSNEQYF
TRBJ2-1 TRBV3-1/TRBV3-2 NA NA TGTGCCAGCAGCCAAGCGGGACGGATTTACAATGAGCAGTTCTTC CASSQAGRIYNEQFF
TRBJ2-7 TRBV7-6 TRBD1 NA TGTGCCAGCAGCTCCGGGACAGATTACGAGCAGTACTTC CASSSGTDYEQYF
TRBJ2-1 TRBV5-6 TRBD2 NA TGTGCCAGCAGCTTTAGCGGGGCGTACAATGAGCAGTTCTTC CASSFSGAYNEQFF
TRBJ2-4 TRBV18 TRBD2 once TGTGCCAGCTCACCACTTCGGACGGGAGGGGAAACCAAAAACATTCAGTACTTC CASSPLRTGGETKNIQYF
TRBJ2-1 TRBV4-1 NA NA TGCGCCAGCAGCCAAGTCGCGGCGGATTACAATGAGCAGTTCTTC CASSQVAADYNEQFF
TRBJ2-5 TRBV30 NA NA TGTGCCTGGAACTTACAGACTGACTTCTCGTTACAGTACTTC CAWNLQTDFSLQYF
TRBJ1-5 TRBV19 NA once TGTGCCAGTAGTATTGGCAGGGCGGGACAGCCCCAGCATTTT CASSIGRAGQPQHF
TRBJ2-2 TRBV6-1 NA NA TGTGCCAGCAGTGAAATGACTGCCGGGGAGCTGTTTTTT CASSEMTAGELFF
TRBJ1-5 TRBV9 NA once TGTGCCAGCAGCGTTGGACAGAATCCAAATCAGCCCCAGCATTTT CASSVGQNPNQPQHF